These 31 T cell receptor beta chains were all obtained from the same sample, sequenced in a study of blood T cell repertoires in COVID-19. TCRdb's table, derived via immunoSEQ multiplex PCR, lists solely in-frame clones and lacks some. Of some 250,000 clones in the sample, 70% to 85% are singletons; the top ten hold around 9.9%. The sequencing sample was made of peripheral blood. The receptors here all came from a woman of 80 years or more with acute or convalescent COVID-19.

The CDR3 loop reads CASRQDRVGAEKLFF. The CDR3 nucleotides read TGTGCCAGCAGGCAGGACAGGGTGGGTGCTGAAAAACTGTTTTTT. J is TRBJ1-4 and V is TRBV27; 8 bases are a match to TRBD1. Losses at the gene ends were 6 bases for V and 7 bases for J; bases not matched to a gene: 10. The CDR3 has 15 residues. Germline V gene data show CDR1 as MNHEY and CDR2 as SMNVEV (reference sequence). The full variable domain, rest sourced from reference TRBV27 and TRBJ1-4, is EAQVTQNPRYLITVTGKKLTVTCSQNMNHEYMSWYRQDPGLGLRQIYYSMNVEVTDKGDVPEGYKVSRKEKRNFPLILESPSPNQTSLYFCASRQDRVGAEKLFFGSGTQLSVL.

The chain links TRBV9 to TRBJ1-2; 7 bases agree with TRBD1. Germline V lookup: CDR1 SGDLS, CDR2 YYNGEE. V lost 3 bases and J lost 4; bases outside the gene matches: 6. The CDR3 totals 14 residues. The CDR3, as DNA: TGTGCCAGCAGCGCCCAACAGGGGAGCTATGGCTACACCTTC. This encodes CASSAQQGSYGYTF.

The CDR3 DNA sequence: TGTGCCAGCAGTTTTCGCGACTTGGGCTCCTATAATTCACCCCTCCACTTT. Translated: CASSFRDLGSYNSPLHF. The rearrangement uses TRBV27 and TRBJ1-6; D call uncertain. The CDR3 sequence is 17 residues long. Germline CDR1 and CDR2: MNHEY and SMNVEV (reference sequence). The V and J ends lost 3 bases and 0 bases respectively, with 12 bases between them.

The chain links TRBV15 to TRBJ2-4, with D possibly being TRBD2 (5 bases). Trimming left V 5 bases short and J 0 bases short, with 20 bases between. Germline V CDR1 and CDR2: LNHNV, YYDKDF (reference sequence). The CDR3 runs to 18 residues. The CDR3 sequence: CATSDRNDGVGAKNIQYF. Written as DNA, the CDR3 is TGTGCCACCAGCGACCGGAATGACGGGGTTGGAGCCAAAAACATTCAGTACTTC. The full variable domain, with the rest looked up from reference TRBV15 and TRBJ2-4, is DAMVIQNPRYQVTQFGKPVTLSCSQTLNHNVMYWYQQKSSQAPKLLFHYYDKDFNNEADTPDNFQSRRPNTSFCFLDIRSPGLGDTAMYLCATSDRNDGVGAKNIQYFGAGTRLSVL.

Here the CDR3 reads CASRLGGSGNTIYF. The CDR3 nucleotides are TGTGCCAGCAGATTGGGGGGGTCTGGAAACACCATATATTTT. This chain links TRBV6-5 with TRBJ1-3; maybe TRBD1 (5 bases). CDR3 length equals 14 residues. The ends were cut back, 6 bases at V and 1 base at J, with 10 bases in the middle. Germline loops: CDR1 MNHEY, CDR2 SVGAGI.

The CDR3 loop reads CAISIGTGPPYEQYF. The CDR3, as DNA: TGTGCCATCAGTATTGGGACAGGCCCCCCCTACGAGCAGTACTTC. The chain has TRBV10-3 and TRBJ2-7; 8 bases match TRBD1. The CDR3 is 15 amino acids. Unmatched junction bases numbered 8, after V lost 5 bases and J lost 2 bases. Germline CDR1 and CDR2: ENHRY and SYGVKD.

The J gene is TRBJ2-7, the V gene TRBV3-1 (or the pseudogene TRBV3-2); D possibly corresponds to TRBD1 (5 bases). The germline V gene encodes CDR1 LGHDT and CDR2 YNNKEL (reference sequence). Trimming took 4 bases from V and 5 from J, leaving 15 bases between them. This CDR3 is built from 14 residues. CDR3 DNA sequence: TGTGCCAGCAGCCCTGGGCAGGGTAGGAACGAGCAGTACTTC. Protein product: CASSPGQGRNEQYF.

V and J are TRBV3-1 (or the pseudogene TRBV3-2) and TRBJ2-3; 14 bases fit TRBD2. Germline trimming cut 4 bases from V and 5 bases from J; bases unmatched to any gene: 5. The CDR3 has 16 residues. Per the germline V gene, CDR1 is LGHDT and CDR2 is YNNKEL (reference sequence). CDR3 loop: CASSLRLAGGQDTQYF. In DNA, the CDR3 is TGTGCCAGCAGCCTCCGACTAGCGGGGGGGCAAGATACGCAGTATTTT.

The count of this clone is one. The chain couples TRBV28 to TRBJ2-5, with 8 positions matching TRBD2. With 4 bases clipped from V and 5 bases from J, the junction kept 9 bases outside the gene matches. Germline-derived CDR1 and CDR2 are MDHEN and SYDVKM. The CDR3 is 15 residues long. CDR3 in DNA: TGTGCCAGCAGTTCCCCCGGGAGGGTCGGTGAGACCCAGTACTTC. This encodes CASSSPGRVGETQYF.

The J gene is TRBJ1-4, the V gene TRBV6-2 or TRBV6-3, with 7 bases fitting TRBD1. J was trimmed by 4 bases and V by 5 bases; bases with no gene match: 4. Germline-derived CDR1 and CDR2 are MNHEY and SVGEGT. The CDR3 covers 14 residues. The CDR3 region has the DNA TGTGCCAGCAGTAACAGGGGCTTTAATGAAAAACTGTTTTTT. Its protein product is CASSNRGFNEKLFF.

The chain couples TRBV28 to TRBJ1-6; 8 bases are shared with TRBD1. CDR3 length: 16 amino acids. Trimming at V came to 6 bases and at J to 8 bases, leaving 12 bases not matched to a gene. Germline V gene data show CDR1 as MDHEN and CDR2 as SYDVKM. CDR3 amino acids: CASSPTSQGVDSPLHF. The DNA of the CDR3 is TGTGCCAGCAGCCCTACATCACAGGGGGTGGATTCACCCCTCCACTTT. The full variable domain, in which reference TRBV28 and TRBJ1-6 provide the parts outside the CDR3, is DVKVTQSSRYLVKRTGEKVFLECVQDMDHENMFWYRQDPGLGLRLIYFSYDVKMKEKGDIPEGYSVSREKKERFSLILESASTNQTSMYLCASSPTSQGVDSPLHFGNGTRLTVT.

The CDR3 here is CAWRDDNYNEQFF. The CDR3 DNA follows: TGTGCCTGGAGAGACGACAACTACAATGAGCAGTTCTTC. This rearrangement joins TRBV30 to TRBJ2-1; D gene uncertain. Trimming removed 3 bases at V and 3 bases at J, with 9 bases between. The CDR3 extends over 13 amino acids. The germline CDR1 and CDR2 sequences are GTSNPN and SVGIG (reference sequence).

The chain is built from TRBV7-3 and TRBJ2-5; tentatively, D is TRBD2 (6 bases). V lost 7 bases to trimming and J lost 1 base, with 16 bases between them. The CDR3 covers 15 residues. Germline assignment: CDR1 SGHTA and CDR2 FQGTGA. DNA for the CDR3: TGTGCCAGCACCCTGGGAGGAGTCATCCAAGAGACCCAGTACTTC. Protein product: CASTLGGVIQETQYF. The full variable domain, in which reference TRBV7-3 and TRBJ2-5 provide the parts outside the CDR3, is GAGVSQTPSNKVTEKGKYVELRCDPISGHTALYWYRQSLGQGPEFLIYFQGTGAADDSGLPNDRFFAVRPEGSVSTLKIQRTERGDSAVYLCASTLGGVIQETQYFGPGTRLLVL.

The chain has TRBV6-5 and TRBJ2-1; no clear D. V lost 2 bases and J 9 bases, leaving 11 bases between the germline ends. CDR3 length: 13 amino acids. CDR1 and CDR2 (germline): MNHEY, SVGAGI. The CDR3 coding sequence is TGTGCCAGCAGTTACCCAGTAACGGGTGAGCAGTTCTTC. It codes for CASSYPVTGEQFF.

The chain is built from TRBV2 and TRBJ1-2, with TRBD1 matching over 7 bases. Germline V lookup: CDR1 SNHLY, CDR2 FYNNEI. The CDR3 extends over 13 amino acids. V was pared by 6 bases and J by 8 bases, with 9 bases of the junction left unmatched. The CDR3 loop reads CASRYYRGGGYTF. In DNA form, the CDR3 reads TGTGCCAGCAGATACTACAGGGGCGGAGGCTACACCTTC.

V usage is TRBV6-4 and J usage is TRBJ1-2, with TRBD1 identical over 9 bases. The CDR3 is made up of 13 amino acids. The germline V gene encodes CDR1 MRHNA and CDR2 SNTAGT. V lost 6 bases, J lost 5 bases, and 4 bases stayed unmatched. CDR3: CASSRGTGYGYTF. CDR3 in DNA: TGTGCCAGCAGCCGCGGGACAGGGTATGGCTACACCTTC.

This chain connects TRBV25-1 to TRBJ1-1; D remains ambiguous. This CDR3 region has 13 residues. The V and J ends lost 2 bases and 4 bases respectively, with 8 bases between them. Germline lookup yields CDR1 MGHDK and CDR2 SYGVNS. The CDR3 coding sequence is TGTGCCAGCAGTGAAGGCGGAAGCACTGAAGCTTTCTTT. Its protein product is CASSEGGSTEAFF.

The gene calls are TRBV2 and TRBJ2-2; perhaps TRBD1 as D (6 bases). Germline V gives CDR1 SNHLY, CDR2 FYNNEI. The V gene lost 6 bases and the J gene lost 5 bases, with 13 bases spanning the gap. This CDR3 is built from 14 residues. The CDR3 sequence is CASRRQEVTGELFF. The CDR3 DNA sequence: TGTGCCAGCAGGAGACAGGAGGTAACCGGGGAGCTGTTTTTT.

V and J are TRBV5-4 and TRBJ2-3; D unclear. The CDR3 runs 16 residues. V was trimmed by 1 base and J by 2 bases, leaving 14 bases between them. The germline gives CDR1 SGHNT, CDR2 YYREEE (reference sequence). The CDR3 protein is CASSLMSGQITDTQYF. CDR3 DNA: TGTGCCAGCAGCTTGATGAGTGGGCAGATCACAGATACGCAGTATTTT.

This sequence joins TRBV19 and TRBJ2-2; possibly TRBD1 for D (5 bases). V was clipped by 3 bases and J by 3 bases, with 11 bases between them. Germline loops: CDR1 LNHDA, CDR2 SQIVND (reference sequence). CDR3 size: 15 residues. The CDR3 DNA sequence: TGTGCCAGTAGTATCCGGGCGACAGACACCGGGGAGCTGTTTTTT. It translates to CASSIRATDTGELFF.

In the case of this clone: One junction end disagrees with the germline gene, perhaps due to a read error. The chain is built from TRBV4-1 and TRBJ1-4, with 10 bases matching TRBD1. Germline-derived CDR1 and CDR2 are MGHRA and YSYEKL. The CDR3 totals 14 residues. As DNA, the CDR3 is TGCGCCAGCAGCCAAGAACAAACCGGGACAGGGGCCGTTTTT. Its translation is CASSQEQTGTGAVF.

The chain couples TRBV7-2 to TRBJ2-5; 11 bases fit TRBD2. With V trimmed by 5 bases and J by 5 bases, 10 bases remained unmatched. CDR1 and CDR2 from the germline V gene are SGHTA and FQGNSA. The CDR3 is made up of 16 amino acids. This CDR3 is CASSGRLAGGLETQYF. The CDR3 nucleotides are TGTGCCAGCAGCGGGCGATTAGCGGGGGGGTTGGAGACCCAGTACTTC.

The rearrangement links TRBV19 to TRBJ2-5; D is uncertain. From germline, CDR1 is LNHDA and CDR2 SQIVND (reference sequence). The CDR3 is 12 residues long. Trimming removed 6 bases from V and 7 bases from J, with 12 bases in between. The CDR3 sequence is CASSSRPGTQYF. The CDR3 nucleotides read TGTGCCAGTAGCTCCCGCCCGGGGACCCAGTACTTC.

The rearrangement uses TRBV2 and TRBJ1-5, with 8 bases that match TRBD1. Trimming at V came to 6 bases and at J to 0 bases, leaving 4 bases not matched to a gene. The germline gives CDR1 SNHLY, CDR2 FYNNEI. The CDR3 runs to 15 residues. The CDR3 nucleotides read TGTGCCAGCAGCGCGGGACAGGTTAGCAATCAGCCCCAGCATTTT. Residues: CASSAGQVSNQPQHF. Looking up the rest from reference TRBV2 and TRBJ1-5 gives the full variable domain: EPEVTQTPSHQVTQMGQEVILRCVPISNHLYFYWYRQILGQKVEFLVSFYNNEISEKSEIFDDQFSVERPDGSNFTLKIRSTKLEDSAMYFCASSAGQVSNQPQHFGDGTRLSIL.

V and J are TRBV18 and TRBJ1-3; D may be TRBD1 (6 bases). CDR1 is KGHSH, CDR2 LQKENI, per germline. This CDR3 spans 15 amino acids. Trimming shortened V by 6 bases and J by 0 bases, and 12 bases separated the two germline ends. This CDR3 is CASSPDRPSGNTIYF. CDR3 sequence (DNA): TGTGCCAGCTCCCCGGACAGACCCTCTGGAAACACCATATATTTT.

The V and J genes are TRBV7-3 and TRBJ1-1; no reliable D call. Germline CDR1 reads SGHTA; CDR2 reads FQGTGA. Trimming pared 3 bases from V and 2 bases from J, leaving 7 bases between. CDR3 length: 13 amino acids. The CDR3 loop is CASSFLVNTEAFF. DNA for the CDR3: TGTGCCAGCAGCTTTCTCGTAAACACTGAAGCTTTCTTT.

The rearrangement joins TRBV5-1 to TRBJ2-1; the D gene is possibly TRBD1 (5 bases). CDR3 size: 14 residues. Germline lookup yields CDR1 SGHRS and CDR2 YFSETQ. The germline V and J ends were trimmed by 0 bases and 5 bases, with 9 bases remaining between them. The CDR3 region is CASSLEVGDNEQFF. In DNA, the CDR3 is TGCGCCAGCAGCTTGGAGGTAGGGGACAATGAGCAGTTCTTC.

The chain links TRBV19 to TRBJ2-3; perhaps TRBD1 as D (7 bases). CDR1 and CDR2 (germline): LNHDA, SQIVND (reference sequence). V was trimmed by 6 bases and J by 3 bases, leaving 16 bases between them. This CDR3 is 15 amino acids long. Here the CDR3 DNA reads TGTGCCAGTAGGGGCGGGACAGCAGGAACAGATACGCAGTATTTT. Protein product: CASRGGTAGTDTQYF.

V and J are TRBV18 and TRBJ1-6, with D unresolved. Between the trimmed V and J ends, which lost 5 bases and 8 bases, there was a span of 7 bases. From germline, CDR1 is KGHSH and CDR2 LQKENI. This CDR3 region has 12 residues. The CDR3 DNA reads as TGTGCCAGCTCATCGGAGTATTCACCCCTCCACTTT. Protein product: CASSSEYSPLHF.

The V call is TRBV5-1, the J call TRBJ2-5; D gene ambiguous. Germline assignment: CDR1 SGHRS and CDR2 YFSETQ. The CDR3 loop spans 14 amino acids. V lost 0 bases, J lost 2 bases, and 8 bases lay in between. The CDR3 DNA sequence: TGCGCCAGCAGCTTGGAGCGTCTTCAAGAGACCCAGTACTTC. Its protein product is CASSLERLQETQYF. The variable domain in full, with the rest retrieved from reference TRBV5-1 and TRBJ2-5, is KAGVTQTPRYLIKTRGQQVTLSCSPISGHRSVSWYQQTPGQGLQFLFEYFSETQRNKGNFPGRFSGRQFSNSRSEMNVSTLELGDSALYLCASSLERLQETQYFGPGTRLLVL.

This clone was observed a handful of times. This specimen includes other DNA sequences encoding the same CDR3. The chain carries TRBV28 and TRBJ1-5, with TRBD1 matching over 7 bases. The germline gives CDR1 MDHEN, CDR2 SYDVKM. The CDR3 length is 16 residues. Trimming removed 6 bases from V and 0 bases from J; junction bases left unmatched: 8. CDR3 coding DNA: TGTGCCAGCAGGCCCCGGGACAGCTATAGCAATCAGCCCCAGCATTTT. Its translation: CASRPRDSYSNQPQHF.